This T cell receptor beta chain appears in the sequencing data of a study of cytomegalovirus exposure and HLA in healthy donors. Details on this clone: Its antigen is as yet unknown.

Clones were sequenced by immunoSEQ multiplex PCR, and TCRdb holds only the in-frame ones, with some missing. The repertoire has 200,000 to 300,000 clones, more than 75% of them found once; the top ten carry roughly 1.2%. General study results and limits: Three of the chains that were CMV-associated were confirmed in vitro to be specific for CMV antigens. The study designated some 180 TCR beta chains cytomegalovirus-associated. The study found most TCR sequences rare, yet found some public TCRs in many donors.

Trimming took 1 base from V and 8 from J, leaving 8 bases between them. CDR1 GTSNPN and CDR2 SVGIG come from the germline V gene (reference sequence). CDR3 length: 11 residues. Sequenced input: PBMCs. This clonotype was obtained from a woman between 25 and 40 years old in good health and CMV-seropositive. The chain uses TRBV30 and TRBJ1-2; the D is unclear. Here the CDR3 reads CAWSAGSGYTF. CDR3 coding DNA: TGTGCCTGGAGTGCGGGGTCCGGCTACACCTTC.